The 18 T cell receptor beta chains below all came from one sample that was sequenced in a study of blood T cell repertoires in COVID-19. The assay was immunoSEQ multiplex PCR, and TCRdb's table has in-frame clones only and misses some. Here the sample spans roughly 200,000 clones, 80% to 90% being singletons. Source material: peripheral blood. All receptors derive from a man aged 40-50 years with active or convalescent COVID-19.

The J gene is TRBJ2-1, the V gene TRBV29-1; D unresolved. Germline CDR1 SQVTM, CDR2 ANQGSEA. V was trimmed by 6 bases and J by 7 bases, leaving 19 bases between them. This CDR3 region has 14 residues. The CDR3 bases are TGCAGCGTCTATAGTGAGAGCCCGGTTAATGAGCAGTTCTTC. Translation: CSVYSESPVNEQFF.

The chain couples TRBV28 to TRBJ1-1; a possible D gene is TRBD1 (6 bases). CDR1 MDHEN and CDR2 SYDVKM come from the germline V gene. V lost 6 bases to trimming and J lost 4 bases, with 27 bases between them. This CDR3 region has 18 residues. The CDR3 here is CASSLNLKTGRRGTEAFF. Written as DNA, the CDR3 is TGTGCCAGCAGCCTCAACCTCAAGACAGGACGTAGGGGCACTGAAGCTTTCTTT. Supplemented by reference TRBV28 and TRBJ1-1, the full variable domain reads DVKVTQSSRYLVKRTGEKVFLECVQDMDHENMFWYRQDPGLGLRLIYFSYDVKMKEKGDIPEGYSVSREKKERFSLILESASTNQTSMYLCASSLNLKTGRRGTEAFFGQGTRLTVV.

The chain recombines TRBV25-1 with TRBJ2-5; 11 bases match TRBD2. CDR1 MGHDK and CDR2 SYGVNS come from the germline V gene. The CDR3 spans 14 residues. The ends lost 2 bases at V and 4 bases at J; junction bases unmatched: 0. The CDR3 sequence is CASSEGLAGETQYF. The CDR3 DNA reads as TGTGCCAGCAGTGAAGGACTAGCGGGAGAGACCCAGTACTTC.

The chain links TRBV7-9 to TRBJ1-1; D is perhaps TRBD1 (5 bases). This CDR3 is 14 amino acids long. Trimming took 4 bases from V and 3 from J, leaving 12 bases between them. Germline values: CDR1 SEHNR, CDR2 FQNEAQ (reference sequence). CDR3 amino acids: CASSSNRRDTEAFF. DNA of the CDR3: TGTGCCAGCAGCTCCAACAGGAGGGACACTGAAGCTTTCTTT.

This rearrangement joins TRBV12-3 or TRBV12-4 to TRBJ1-1; 7 positions agree with TRBD1. This CDR3 is built from 12 residues. J gave up 7 bases and V 6 bases, and 5 bases lay outside the gene matches. CDR3: CASSDQGVEAFF. The CDR3 DNA sequence: TGTGCCAGCAGCGACCAGGGGGTTGAAGCTTTCTTT.

This chain uses TRBV7-2 with TRBJ1-1; TRBD1 matches 12 bases. The CDR3 is made up of 14 amino acids. Germline CDR1 reads SGHTA; CDR2 reads FQGNSA. V was pared by 1 base and J by 11 bases, with 5 bases of the junction left unmatched. CDR3 amino acids: CASSLGGTGGLAFF. CDR3 nucleotides: TGTGCCAGCAGCTTAGGTGGGACAGGGGGCCTGGCTTTCTTT.

The chain couples TRBV30 to TRBJ1-1; D gene uncertain. Trimming shortened V by 0 bases and J by 5 bases, and 10 bases separated the two germline ends. The CDR3 totals 13 residues. Per germline, CDR1 GTSNPN and CDR2 SVGIG (reference sequence). The CDR3 protein is CAWSVLPRTEAFF. In DNA, the CDR3 is TGTGCCTGGAGTGTACTCCCCAGGACTGAAGCTTTCTTT.

The gene calls are TRBV4-1 and TRBJ2-7; D ambiguous. Trimming shortened V by 0 bases and J by 1 base, and 7 bases separated the two germline ends. The CDR3 has 14 amino acids. Germline assignment: CDR1 MGHRA and CDR2 YSYEKL. The CDR3 DNA reads as TGCGCCAGCAGCCAAGATGCCGGGTCCTACGAGCAGTACTTC. Translation: CASSQDAGSYEQYF.

J is TRBJ2-7 and V is TRBV6-2 or TRBV6-3, with 10 bases lining up with TRBD2. There are 15 residues in the CDR3. From germline, CDR1 is MNHEY and CDR2 SVGEGT. Trimming cost V 8 bases and J 7 bases; bases outside gene matches: 14. The CDR3, as DNA: TGTGCCAGCGGCCACCCAGCGGGAGGGCCAGAGGAGCAGTACTTC. It translates to CASGHPAGGPEEQYF.

The CDR3 nucleotides read TGTGCCAGCAGCAGTACCGGGGACTTCTACACCTTC. Its protein product is CASSSTGDFYTF. V is TRBV3-1 (or the pseudogene TRBV3-2) and J is TRBJ1-2; a weak D match, TRBD1 (5 bases). The CDR3 totals 12 residues. The V end was cut by 5 bases, the J end by 10 bases, with 14 bases between. From germline, CDR1 is LGHDT and CDR2 YNNKEL (reference sequence).

This clone was seen repeatedly, ten times or more. V is TRBV27 and J is TRBJ1-6; D gene ambiguous. V dropped 3 bases and J dropped 0 bases, with 12 bases sitting between them. The CDR3 is 17 amino acids. Germline CDR1 MNHEY, CDR2 SMNVEV (reference sequence). In nucleotides, the CDR3 is TGTGCCAGCAGTTTGATTCTGGGAGGCTCCTATAATTCACCCCTCCACTTT. It encodes CASSLILGGSYNSPLHF.

The chain links TRBV5-1 to TRBJ2-7; the match to TRBD1 covers 9 bases. J lost 3 bases, V lost 6 bases, and 7 bases had no gene match. The CDR3 runs to 14 residues. Germline loops: CDR1 SGHRS, CDR2 YFSETQ. CDR3 coding DNA: TGCGCCAGCAACCTGGGACAGGGAATCTACGAGCAGTACTTC. Translating it yields CASNLGQGIYEQYF.

For this clone: One end of the junction does not line up with germline, which may come from a read error. The gene calls are TRBV7-7 and TRBJ1-1; 7 nucleotides agree with TRBD1. Germline V CDR1 and CDR2: SSHAT, FNYEAQ (reference sequence). The CDR3 is made up of 15 amino acids. CDR3 sequence: CASSPRDSSWTEAFF. The CDR3, as DNA: TGTGCTAGCAGCCCCCGGGACAGTAGTTGGACTGAAGCTTTCTTT. Complete variable domain (other parts from reference TRBV7-7 and TRBJ1-1): GAGVSQSPRYKVTKRGQDVTLRCDPISSHATLYWYQQALGQGPEFLTYFNYEAQPDKSGLPSDRFSAERPEGSISTLTIQRTEQRDSAMYRCASSPRDSSWTEAFFGQGTRLTVV.

The V call is TRBV6-5, the J call TRBJ1-1, with D hard to call. Germline CDR1 is MNHEY and CDR2 is SVGAGI. Trimming left V 5 bases short and J 3 bases short, with 16 bases between. The CDR3 is made up of 15 amino acids. DNA for the CDR3: TGTGCCAGCAGTCCCGACGCCTTCGGGGACACTGAAGCTTTCTTT. Translation gives CASSPDAFGDTEAFF.

The rearrangement links TRBV19 to TRBJ2-1; 10 bases align to TRBD2. This CDR3 has 15 residues. CDR1 and CDR2 from the germline V gene are LNHDA and SQIVND (reference sequence). V lost 3 bases and J lost 4; bases outside the gene matches: 3. The CDR3 DNA reads TGTGCCAGTAGTATTACTAGCGGGGCTTACAATGAGCAGTTCTTC. Translated, it gives CASSITSGAYNEQFF.

This chain joins TRBV3-1 (or the pseudogene TRBV3-2) and TRBJ1-1, with D hard to call. Germline values: CDR1 LGHDT, CDR2 YNNKEL (reference sequence). CDR3 length: 11 residues. Trimming took 5 bases from V and 12 from J, leaving 13 bases between them. The CDR3 sequence: CASSSPAGTFF. DNA for the CDR3: TGTGCCAGCAGCAGTCCGGCAGGAACTTTCTTT.

The table lists this clone with a few counts. The chain is built from TRBV12-3 or TRBV12-4 and TRBJ1-5; D is perhaps TRBD1 (5 bases). Trimming removed 6 bases from V and 4 bases from J, with 10 bases in between. There are 13 residues in the CDR3. The CDR3 spells CASSVGLNQPQHF. CDR3 in DNA: TGTGCCAGCAGCGTGGGGCTGAATCAGCCCCAGCATTTT.

The V gene is TRBV7-8, the J gene TRBJ1-5; the D gene is possibly TRBD1 (6 bases). Trimming removed 4 bases at V and 0 bases at J, with 13 bases between. CDR1 and CDR2 from the germline V gene are SGHVS and FQNEAQ. The CDR3 consists of 16 residues. The DNA for the CDR3 is TGTGCCAGCAGCTCCCAGGGGCGGAATAGCAATCAGCCCCAGCATTTT. This encodes CASSSQGRNSNQPQHF. The full variable domain, with the rest looked up from reference TRBV7-8 and TRBJ1-5, is GAGVSQSPRYKVAKRGQDVALRCDPISGHVSLFWYQQALGQGPEFLTYFQNEAQLDKSGLPSDRFFAERPEGSVSTLKIQRTQQEDSAVYLCASSSQGRNSNQPQHFGDGTRLSIL.